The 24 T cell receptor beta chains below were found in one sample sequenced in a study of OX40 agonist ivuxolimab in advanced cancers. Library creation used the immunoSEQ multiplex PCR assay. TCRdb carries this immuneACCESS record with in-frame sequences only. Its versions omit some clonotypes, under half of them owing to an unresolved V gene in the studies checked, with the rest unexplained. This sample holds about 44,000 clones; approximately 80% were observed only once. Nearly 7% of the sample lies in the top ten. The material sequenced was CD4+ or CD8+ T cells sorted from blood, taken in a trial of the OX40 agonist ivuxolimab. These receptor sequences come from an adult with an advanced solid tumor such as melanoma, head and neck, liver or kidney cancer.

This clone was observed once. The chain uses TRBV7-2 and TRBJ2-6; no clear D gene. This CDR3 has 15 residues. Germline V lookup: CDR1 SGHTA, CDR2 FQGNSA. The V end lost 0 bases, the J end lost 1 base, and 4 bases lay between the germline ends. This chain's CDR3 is CASSLATSGANVLTF. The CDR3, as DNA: TGTGCCAGCAGCTTAGCAACATCTGGGGCCAACGTCCTGACTTTC. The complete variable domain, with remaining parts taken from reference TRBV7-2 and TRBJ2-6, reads GAGVSQSPSNKVTEKGKDVELRCDPISGHTALYWYRQSLGQGLEFLIYFQGNSAPDKSGLPSDRFSAERTGGSVSTLTIQRTQQEDSAVYLCASSLATSGANVLTFGAGSRLTVL.

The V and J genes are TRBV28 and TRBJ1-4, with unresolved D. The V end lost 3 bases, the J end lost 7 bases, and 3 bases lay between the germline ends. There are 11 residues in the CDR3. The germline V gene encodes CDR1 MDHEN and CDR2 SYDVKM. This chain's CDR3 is CASSLSEKLFF. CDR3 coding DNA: TGTGCCAGCAGTTTGAGTGAAAAACTGTTTTTT. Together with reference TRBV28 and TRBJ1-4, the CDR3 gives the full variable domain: DVKVTQSSRYLVKRTGEKVFLECVQDMDHENMFWYRQDPGLGLRLIYFSYDVKMKEKGDIPEGYSVSREKKERFSLILESASTNQTSMYLCASSLSEKLFFGSGTQLSVL.

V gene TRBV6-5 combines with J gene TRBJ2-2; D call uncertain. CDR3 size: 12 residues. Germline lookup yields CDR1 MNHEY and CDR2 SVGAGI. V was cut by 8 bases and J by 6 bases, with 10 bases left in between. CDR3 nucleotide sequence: TGTGCCAGCCGTGTGCCACCCGGGGAGCTGTTTTTT. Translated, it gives CASRVPPGELFF.

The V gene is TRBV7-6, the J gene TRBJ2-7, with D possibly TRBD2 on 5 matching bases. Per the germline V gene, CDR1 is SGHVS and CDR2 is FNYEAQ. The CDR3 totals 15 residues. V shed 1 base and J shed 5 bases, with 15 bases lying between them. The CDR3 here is CASSLEPSPRDEQYF. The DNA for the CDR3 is TGTGCCAGCAGCTTAGAACCATCGCCGAGGGACGAGCAGTACTTC.

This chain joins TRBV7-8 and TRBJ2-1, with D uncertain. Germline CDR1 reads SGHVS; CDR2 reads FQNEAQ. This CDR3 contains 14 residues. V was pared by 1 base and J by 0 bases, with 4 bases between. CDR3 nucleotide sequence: TGTGCCAGCAGCTTAGGATTCTCCTACAATGAGCAGTTCTTC. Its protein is CASSLGFSYNEQFF. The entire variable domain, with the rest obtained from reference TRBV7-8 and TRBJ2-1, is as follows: GAGVSQSPRYKVAKRGQDVALRCDPISGHVSLFWYQQALGQGPEFLTYFQNEAQLDKSGLPSDRFFAERPEGSVSTLKIQRTQQEDSAVYLCASSLGFSYNEQFFGPGTRLTVL.

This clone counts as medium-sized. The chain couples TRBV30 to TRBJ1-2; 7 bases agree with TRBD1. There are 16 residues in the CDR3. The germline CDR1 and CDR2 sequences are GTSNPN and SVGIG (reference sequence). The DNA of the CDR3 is TGTGCACTTGAACTGGTCGAGACAGGGATAAGATATGGCTACACCTTC. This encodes CALELVETGIRYGYTF. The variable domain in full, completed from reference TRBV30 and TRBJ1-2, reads SQTIHQWPATLVQPVGSPLSLECTVEGTSNPNLYWYRQAAGRGLQLLFYSVGIGQISSEVPQNLSASRPQDRQFILSSKKLLLSDSGFYLCALELVETGIRYGYTFGSGTRLTVV.

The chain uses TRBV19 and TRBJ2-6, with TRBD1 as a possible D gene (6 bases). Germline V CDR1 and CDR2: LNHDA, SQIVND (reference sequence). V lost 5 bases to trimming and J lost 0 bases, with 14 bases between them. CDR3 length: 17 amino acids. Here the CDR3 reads CASSAGTLSSGANVLTF. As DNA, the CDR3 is TGTGCCAGTAGTGCCGGGACACTAAGCTCTGGGGCCAACGTCCTGACTTTC.

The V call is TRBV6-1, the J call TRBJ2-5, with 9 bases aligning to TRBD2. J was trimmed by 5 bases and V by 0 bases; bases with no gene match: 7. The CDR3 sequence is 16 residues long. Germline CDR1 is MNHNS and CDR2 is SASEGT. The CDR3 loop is CASSEAGSGRWETQYF. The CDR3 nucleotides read TGTGCCAGCAGTGAAGCGGGAAGCGGGAGGTGGGAGACCCAGTACTTC.

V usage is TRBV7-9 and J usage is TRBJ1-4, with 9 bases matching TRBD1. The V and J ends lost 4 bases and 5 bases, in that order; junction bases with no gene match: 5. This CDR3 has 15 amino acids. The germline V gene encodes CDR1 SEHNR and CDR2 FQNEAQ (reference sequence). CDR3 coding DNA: TGTGCCAGCAGCTGGGACAGGGACCTGAATGAAAAACTGTTTTTT. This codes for CASSWDRDLNEKLFF.

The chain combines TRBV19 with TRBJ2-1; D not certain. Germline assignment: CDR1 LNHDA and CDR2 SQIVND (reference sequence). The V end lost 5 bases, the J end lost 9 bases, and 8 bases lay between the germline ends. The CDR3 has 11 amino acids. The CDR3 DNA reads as TGTGCCAGTAGTTACACCAGTGAGCAGTTCTTC. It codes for CASSYTSEQFF.

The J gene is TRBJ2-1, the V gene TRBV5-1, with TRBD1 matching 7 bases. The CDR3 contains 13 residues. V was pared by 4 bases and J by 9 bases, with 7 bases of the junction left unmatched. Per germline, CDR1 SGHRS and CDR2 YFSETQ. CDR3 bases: TGCGCCAGCAGCGATTCACAGGGGTCTGAGCAGTTCTTC. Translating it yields CASSDSQGSEQFF.

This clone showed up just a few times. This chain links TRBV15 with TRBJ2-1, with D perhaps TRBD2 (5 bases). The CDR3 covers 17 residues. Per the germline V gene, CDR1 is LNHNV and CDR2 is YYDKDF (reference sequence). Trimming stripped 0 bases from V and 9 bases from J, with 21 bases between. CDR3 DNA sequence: TGTGCCACCAGCAGAGACCCAACCGGGATTCCTACAATTGAGCAGTTCTTC. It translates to CATSRDPTGIPTIEQFF. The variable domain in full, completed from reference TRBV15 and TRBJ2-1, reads DAMVIQNPRYQVTQFGKPVTLSCSQTLNHNVMYWYQQKSSQAPKLLFHYYDKDFNNEADTPDNFQSRRPNTSFCFLDIRSPGLGDTAMYLCATSRDPTGIPTIEQFFGPGTRLTVL.

CDR3 in amino acids: CASSPPFGGSRETQYF. CDR3 DNA: TGTGCCAGCAGCCCACCGTTCGGCGGGAGCCGAGAGACCCAGTACTTC. This chain links TRBV7-9 with TRBJ2-5; TRBD2 aligns across 7 bases. Germline values: CDR1 SEHNR, CDR2 FQNEAQ (reference sequence). The CDR3 spans 16 residues. The ends lost 5 bases at V and 4 bases at J; junction bases unmatched: 13.

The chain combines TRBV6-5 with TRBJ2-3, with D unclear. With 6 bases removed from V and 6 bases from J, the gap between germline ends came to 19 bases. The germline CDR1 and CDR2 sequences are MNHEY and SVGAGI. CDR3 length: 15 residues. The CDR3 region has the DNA TGTGCCAGCAGGTACCCCGGCGGAAGTACTGATACGCAGTATTTT. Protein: CASRYPGGSTDTQYF.

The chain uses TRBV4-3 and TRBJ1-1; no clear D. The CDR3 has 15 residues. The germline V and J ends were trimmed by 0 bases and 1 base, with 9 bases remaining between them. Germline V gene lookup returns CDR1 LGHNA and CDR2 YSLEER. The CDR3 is CASSQDGLKNTEAFF. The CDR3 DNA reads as TGCGCCAGCAGCCAAGATGGATTAAAGAACACTGAAGCTTTCTTT.

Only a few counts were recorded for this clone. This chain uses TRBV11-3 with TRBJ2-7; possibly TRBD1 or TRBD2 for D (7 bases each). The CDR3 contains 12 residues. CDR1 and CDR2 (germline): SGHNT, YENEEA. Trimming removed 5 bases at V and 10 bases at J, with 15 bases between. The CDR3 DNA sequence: TGTGCCAGCAGCGCGGGGGACAGCAGACAGTACTTC. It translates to CASSAGDSRQYF.

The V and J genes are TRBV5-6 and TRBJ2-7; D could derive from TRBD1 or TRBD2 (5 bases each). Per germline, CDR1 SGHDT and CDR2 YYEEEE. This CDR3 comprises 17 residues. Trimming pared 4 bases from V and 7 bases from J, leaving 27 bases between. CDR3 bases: TGTGCCAGCAGCATCCCGCCGGGACCTGTATCCTTTGGGGAGCAGTACTTC. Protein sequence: CASSIPPGPVSFGEQYF.

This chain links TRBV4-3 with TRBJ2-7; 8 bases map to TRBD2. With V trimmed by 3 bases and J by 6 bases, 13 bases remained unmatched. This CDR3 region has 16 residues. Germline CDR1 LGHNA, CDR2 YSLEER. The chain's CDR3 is CASSHGLASGLGEQYF. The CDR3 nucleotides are TGCGCCAGCAGCCATGGACTAGCAAGCGGTCTGGGCGAGCAGTACTTC.

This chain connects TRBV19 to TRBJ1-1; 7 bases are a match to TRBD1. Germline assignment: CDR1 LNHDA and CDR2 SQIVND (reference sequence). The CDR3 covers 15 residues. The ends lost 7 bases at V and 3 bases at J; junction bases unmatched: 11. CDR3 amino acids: CASIGAGGSYTEAFF. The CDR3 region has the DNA TGTGCCAGTATTGGGGCAGGGGGATCTTACACTGAAGCTTTCTTT. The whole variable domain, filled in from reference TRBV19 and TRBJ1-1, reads DGGITQSPKYLFRKEGQNVTLSCEQNLNHDAMYWYRQDPGQGLRLIYYSQIVNDFQKGDIAEGYSVSREKKESFPLTVTSAQKNPTAFYLCASIGAGGSYTEAFFGQGTRLTVV.

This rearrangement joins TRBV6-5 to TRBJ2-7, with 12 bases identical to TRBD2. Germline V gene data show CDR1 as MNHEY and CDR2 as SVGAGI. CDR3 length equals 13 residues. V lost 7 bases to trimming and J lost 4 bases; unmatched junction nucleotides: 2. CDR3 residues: CASTLAGGYEQYF. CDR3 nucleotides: TGTGCCAGCACCCTAGCGGGAGGGTACGAGCAGTACTTC.

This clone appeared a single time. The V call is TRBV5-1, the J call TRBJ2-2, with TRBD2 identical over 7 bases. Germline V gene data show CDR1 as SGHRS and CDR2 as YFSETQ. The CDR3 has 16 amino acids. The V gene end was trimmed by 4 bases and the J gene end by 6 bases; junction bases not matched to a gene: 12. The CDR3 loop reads CASSQILATGAGELFF. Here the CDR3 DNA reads TGCGCCAGCAGCCAAATACTAGCGACGGGGGCCGGGGAGCTGTTTTTT.

In DNA, the CDR3 is TGTGCCAGCAGCTTGGCCGGTAGCGGGAGCGTGGAGCTGTTTTTT. Translating it yields CASSLAGSGSVELFF. The chain links TRBV5-4 to TRBJ2-2; 9 bases line up with TRBD2. The CDR3 runs to 15 residues. The V segment lost 0 bases and the J segment 10 bases; nucleotides outside the gene matches: 7. The germline V gene has CDR1 SGHNT and CDR2 YYREEE (reference sequence).

CDR3 bases: TGTGCCAGCAGTTTGGGACTAGCGGTATACAATGAGCAGTTCTTC. Translating gives CASSLGLAVYNEQFF. The J gene is TRBJ2-1, the V gene TRBV7-2, with 11 positions matching TRBD2. The length of the CDR3 is 15 residues. Trimming took 6 bases from V and 4 from J; bases not matched to a gene: 5. The germline V gene encodes CDR1 SGHTA and CDR2 FQGNSA.

The CDR3 DNA reads TGCAGCGTTGACGATGGCAGGCCCCCGAACACTGAAGCTTTCTTT. Translated, it gives CSVDDGRPPNTEAFF. The chain is built from TRBV29-1 and TRBJ1-1, with D unclear. The germline gives CDR1 SQVTM, CDR2 ANQGSEA. The CDR3 length is 15 residues. Trimming pared 3 bases from V and 1 base from J, leaving 15 bases between.